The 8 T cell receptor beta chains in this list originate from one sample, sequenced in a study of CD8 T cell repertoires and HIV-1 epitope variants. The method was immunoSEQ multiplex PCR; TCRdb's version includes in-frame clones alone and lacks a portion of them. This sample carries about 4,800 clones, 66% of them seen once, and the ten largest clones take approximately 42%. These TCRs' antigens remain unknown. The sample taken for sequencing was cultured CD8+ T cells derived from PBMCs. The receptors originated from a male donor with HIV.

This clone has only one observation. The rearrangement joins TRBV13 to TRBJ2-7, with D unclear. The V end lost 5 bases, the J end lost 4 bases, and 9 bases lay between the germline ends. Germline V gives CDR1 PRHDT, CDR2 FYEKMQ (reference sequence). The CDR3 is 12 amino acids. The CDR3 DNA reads TGTGCCAGCAGCATCGTTCCGTACGAGCAGTACTTC. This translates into CASSIVPYEQYF.

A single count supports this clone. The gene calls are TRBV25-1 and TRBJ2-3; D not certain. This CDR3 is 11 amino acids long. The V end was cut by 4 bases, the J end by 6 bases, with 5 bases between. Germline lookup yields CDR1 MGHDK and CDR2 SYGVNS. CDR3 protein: CASSVGDTQYF. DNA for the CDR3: TGTGCCAGCAGTGTTGGTGATACGCAGTATTTT.

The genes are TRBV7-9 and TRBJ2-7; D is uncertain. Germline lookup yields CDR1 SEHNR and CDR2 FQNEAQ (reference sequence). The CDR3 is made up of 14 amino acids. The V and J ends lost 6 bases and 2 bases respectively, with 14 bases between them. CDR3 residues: CASSSDVSAYEQYF. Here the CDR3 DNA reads TGTGCCAGCAGTTCAGATGTCTCGGCCTACGAGCAGTACTTC. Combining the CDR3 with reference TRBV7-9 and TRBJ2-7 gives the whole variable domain DTGVSQNPRHKITKRGQNVTFRCDPISEHNRLYWYRQTLGQGPEFLTYFQNEAQLEKSRLLSDRFSAERPKGSFSTLEIQRTEQGDSAMYLCASSSDVSAYEQYFGPGTRLTVT.

The CDR3 region has the DNA TGTGCCAGCAGCAAGGGACTAGCGGGAGGGGCCGGGGAGCTGTTTTTT. Its protein product is CASSKGLAGGAGELFF. J is TRBJ2-2 and V is TRBV7-3, with TRBD2 identical over 16 bases. The CDR3 runs to 16 residues. CDR1 is SGHTA and CDR2 is FQGTGA in the germline V gene. The V and J ends lost 5 bases and 6 bases, in that order; junction bases with no gene match: 3.

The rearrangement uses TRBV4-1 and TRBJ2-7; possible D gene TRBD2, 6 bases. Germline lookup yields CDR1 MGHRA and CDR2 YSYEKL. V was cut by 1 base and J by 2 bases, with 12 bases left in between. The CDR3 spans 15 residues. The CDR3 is CASSQAPSEAYEQYF. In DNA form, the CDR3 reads TGCGCCAGCAGCCAAGCCCCTAGCGAGGCCTACGAGCAGTACTTC.

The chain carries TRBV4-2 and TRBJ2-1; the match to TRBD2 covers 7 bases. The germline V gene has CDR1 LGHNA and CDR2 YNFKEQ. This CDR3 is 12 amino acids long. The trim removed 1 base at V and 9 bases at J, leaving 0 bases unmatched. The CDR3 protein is CASSQAGGEQFF. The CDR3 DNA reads TGTGCCAGCAGCCAAGCGGGGGGTGAGCAGTTCTTC.

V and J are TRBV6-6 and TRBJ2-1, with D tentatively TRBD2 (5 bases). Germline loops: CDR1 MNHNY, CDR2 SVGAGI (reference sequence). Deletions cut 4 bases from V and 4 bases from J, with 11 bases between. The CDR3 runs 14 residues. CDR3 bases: TGTGCCAGCAGTTCCCCGACTATTTACAATGAGCAGTTCTTC. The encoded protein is CASSSPTIYNEQFF.

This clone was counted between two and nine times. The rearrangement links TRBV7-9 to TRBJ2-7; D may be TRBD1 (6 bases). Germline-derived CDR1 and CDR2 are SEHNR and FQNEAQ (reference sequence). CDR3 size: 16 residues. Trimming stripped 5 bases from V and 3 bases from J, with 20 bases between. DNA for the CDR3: TGTGCCAGCAGCCCTCTCGAGGGGGAGTGGGTCTACGAGCAGTACTTC. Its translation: CASSPLEGEWVYEQYF. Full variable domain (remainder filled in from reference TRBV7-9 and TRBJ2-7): DTGVSQNPRHKITKRGQNVTFRCDPISEHNRLYWYRQTLGQGPEFLTYFQNEAQLEKSRLLSDRFSAERPKGSFSTLEIQRTEQGDSAMYLCASSPLEGEWVYEQYFGPGTRLTVT.